This is a list of T cell receptor beta chains from one sample in a study of blood T cell repertoires in COVID-19. Sequencing was performed with immunoSEQ multiplex PCR; in TCRdb, only in-frame clones are kept and a portion is missing. The sample lists 300,000 to 400,000 clones; about nine tenths were seen once. Sequencing input: peripheral blood. Every receptor here comes from a woman in her seventies with COVID-19, enrolled during active disease. Both conserved end residues are part of each CDR3. The D gene is left open where the match is weak. For some rows the clone size is stated as once, few or many, or as a class when expanded; others skip it.

abundance: NA
v_gene: TRBV9
d_gene: TRBD1
j_gene: TRBJ1-3
CDR3nt: TGTGCCAGCAGCGGACGACAGGGACTCTCTGGAAACACCATATATTTT
CDR3aa: CASSGRQGLSGNTIYF

abundance: NA
v_gene: TRBV27
d_gene: TRBD2
j_gene: TRBJ2-1
CDR3nt: TGTGCCAGCAGTTTGTTAGGCGGGGGGCACAATGAGCAGTTCTTC
CDR3aa: CASSLLGGGHNEQFF

abundance: NA
v_gene: TRBV19
d_gene: TRBD2
j_gene: TRBJ2-3
CDR3nt: TGTGCCAGTAGTATTAGCGGGGGAAGATCTAGCACAGATACGCAGTATTTT
CDR3aa: CASSISGGRSSTDTQYF

abundance: few
v_gene: TRBV6-1
d_gene: TRBD2
j_gene: TRBJ2-7
CDR3nt: TGTGCCAGCAGTGAAGGTCCAGCTAGCGGGGTCGAGCAGTACTTC
CDR3aa: CASSEGPASGVEQYF

abundance: NA
v_gene: TRBV4-1
d_gene: TRBD1
j_gene: TRBJ1-4
CDR3nt: TGCGCCAGCAGCCAGACGGGACAGAATGAAAAACTGTTTTTT
CDR3aa: CASSQTGQNEKLFF

abundance: once
v_gene: TRBV7-2
d_gene: TRBD2
j_gene: TRBJ2-7
CDR3nt: TGTGCCAGCAGCTTTTTTCGACTAGCGGGGTACGAGCAGTACTTC
CDR3aa: CASSFFRLAGYEQYF

abundance: NA
v_gene: TRBV12-5
d_gene: TRBD1
j_gene: TRBJ1-1
CDR3nt: TGTGCTAGTGGTTGGGGACAGGCGTTGAACACTGAAGCTTTCTTT
CDR3aa: CASGWGQALNTEAFF

abundance: NA
v_gene: TRBV11-2
d_gene: TRBD1
j_gene: TRBJ1-2
CDR3nt: TGTGCCAGCAGCTCTAGGACAGGGCTGGGCTACACCTTC
CDR3aa: CASSSRTGLGYTF

abundance: NA
v_gene: TRBV6-4
d_gene: TRBD1
j_gene: TRBJ1-2
CDR3nt: TGTGCCAGCAGTGAAACAGGGGGCTATAACTATGGCTACACCTTC
CDR3aa: CASSETGGYNYGYTF

abundance: NA
v_gene: TRBV2
d_gene: NA
j_gene: TRBJ1-3
CDR3nt: TGTGCCAGCAGGGTTCTCCTAGGAAACACCATATATTTT
CDR3aa: CASRVLLGNTIYF

abundance: NA
v_gene: TRBV29-1
d_gene: TRBD2
j_gene: TRBJ2-5
CDR3nt: TGCAGCGTGATATCCGGGACTAGCCTCGAGACCCAGTACTTC
CDR3aa: CSVISGTSLETQYF

abundance: NA
v_gene: TRBV2
d_gene: NA
j_gene: TRBJ1-5
CDR3nt: TGTGCCAGCAGTGAACTGACAGGCTCCATGAGGGACCATCATTTT
CDR3aa: CASSELTGSMRDHHF

abundance: many
v_gene: TRBV19
d_gene: NA
j_gene: TRBJ2-6
CDR3nt: TGTGCCAGTACCGATGGGGGGACAGTCCTAGGGGCCAACGTCCTGACTTTC
CDR3aa: CASTDGGTVLGANVLTF

abundance: once
v_gene: TRBV6-5
d_gene: NA
j_gene: TRBJ1-6
CDR3nt: TGTGCCAGCAGTTTTACAGGGTCACCCCTCCACTTT
CDR3aa: CASSFTGSPLHF

abundance: NA
v_gene: TRBV6-2/TRBV6-3
d_gene: NA
j_gene: TRBJ1-1
CDR3nt: TGTGCCAGCAGTTACCAGGGCAGCCAAGCTTTCTTT
CDR3aa: CASSYQGSQAFF

abundance: once
v_gene: TRBV4-1
d_gene: TRBD2
j_gene: TRBJ2-7
CDR3nt: TGCGCCAGCAGCCGGGACTACACCTACGAGCAGTACTTC
CDR3aa: CASSRDYTYEQYF

abundance: NA
v_gene: TRBV30
d_gene: NA
j_gene: TRBJ1-2
CDR3nt: TGTGCCTGGAGTGTAGCAGGGACTAGTGGCTACACCTTC
CDR3aa: CAWSVAGTSGYTF

abundance: NA
v_gene: TRBV19
d_gene: TRBD1
j_gene: TRBJ1-6
CDR3nt: TGTGCCAGTAGTTCGACAGGGGGTAATTCACCCCTCCACTTT
CDR3aa: CASSSTGGNSPLHF

abundance: NA
v_gene: TRBV6-2/TRBV6-3
d_gene: TRBD2
j_gene: TRBJ2-2
CDR3nt: TGTGCCAGCAGTTATCCTAGCGGGGGGGCCGACACCGGGGAGCTGTTTTTT
CDR3aa: CASSYPSGGADTGELFF

abundance: once
v_gene: TRBV6-6
d_gene: TRBD1
j_gene: TRBJ1-1
CDR3nt: TGTGCCAGCAGTCAAATCACAGGGGCTGAAGCTTTCTTT
CDR3aa: CASSQITGAEAFF

abundance: once
v_gene: TRBV28
d_gene: NA
j_gene: TRBJ1-2
CDR3nt: TGTGCCAGCAGTCAAGGCACGGGGAATGGCTACACCTTC
CDR3aa: CASSQGTGNGYTF

abundance: NA
v_gene: TRBV7-9
d_gene: TRBD1
j_gene: TRBJ1-6
CDR3nt: TGTGCCAGCAGCTTAGGGACGGGACAGGGGAAATCACCCCTCCACTTT
CDR3aa: CASSLGTGQGKSPLHF

abundance: NA
v_gene: TRBV7-9
d_gene: TRBD1
j_gene: TRBJ1-1
CDR3nt: TGTGCCAGCAGCAGACCAGGGGGGAAGAACACTGAAGCTTTCTTT
CDR3aa: CASSRPGGKNTEAFF

abundance: few
v_gene: TRBV12-3/TRBV12-4
d_gene: NA
j_gene: TRBJ1-2
CDR3nt: TGTGCCAGCAGCCCCTCAGGGGTGTATGGCTACACCTTC
CDR3aa: CASSPSGVYGYTF

abundance: NA
v_gene: TRBV5-1
d_gene: NA
j_gene: TRBJ2-7
CDR3nt: TGCGCCAGCAGCCCTACCGGACAGTATAGCTCCTACGAGCAGTACTTC
CDR3aa: CASSPTGQYSSYEQYF

abundance: few
v_gene: TRBV5-1
d_gene: TRBD1
j_gene: TRBJ1-1
CDR3nt: TGCGCCAGCAGCTTAATGACAGGGGCGAACACTGAAGCTTTCTTT
CDR3aa: CASSLMTGANTEAFF

abundance: NA
v_gene: TRBV4-1
d_gene: TRBD2
j_gene: TRBJ2-3
CDR3nt: TGCGCCAGCAGCCAAGATACTAGCGGGGGAGATACGCAGTATTTT
CDR3aa: CASSQDTSGGDTQYF

abundance: few
v_gene: TRBV29-1
d_gene: NA
j_gene: TRBJ1-2
CDR3nt: TGCAGCGCTGCTGCGGCGGGCTATGGCTACACCTTC
CDR3aa: CSAAAAGYGYTF

abundance: NA
v_gene: TRBV5-1
d_gene: NA
j_gene: TRBJ1-1
CDR3nt: TGCGCCAGCATACAGGGCACTGAAGCTTTCTTT
CDR3aa: CASIQGTEAFF

abundance: NA
v_gene: TRBV6-6
d_gene: TRBD2
j_gene: TRBJ2-3
CDR3nt: TGTGCCAGCAGTCGACTAGCGGGTGAAACGCAGTATTTT
CDR3aa: CASSRLAGETQYF

abundance: NA
v_gene: TRBV7-9
d_gene: TRBD1
j_gene: TRBJ2-7
CDR3nt: TGTGCCAGCCTCCGGACAGGGGACTACGAGCAGTACTTC
CDR3aa: CASLRTGDYEQYF

abundance: NA
v_gene: TRBV24-1
d_gene: NA
j_gene: TRBJ2-1
CDR3nt: TGTGCCACCAGTGATCCCCGACAGGCCGTCAATGAGCAGTTCTTC
CDR3aa: CATSDPRQAVNEQFF

abundance: NA
v_gene: TRBV7-2
d_gene: NA
j_gene: TRBJ1-1
CDR3nt: TGTGCCAGCAGCTTAGCGTGGCAGGTGACTGAAGCTTTCTTT
CDR3aa: CASSLAWQVTEAFF

abundance: NA
v_gene: TRBV6-6
d_gene: TRBD1
j_gene: TRBJ1-4
CDR3nt: TGTGCCAGCAGTTACGTTCGGACAGGCCCCAATGAAAAACTGTTTTTT
CDR3aa: CASSYVRTGPNEKLFF

abundance: NA
v_gene: TRBV6-6
d_gene: NA
j_gene: TRBJ1-1
CDR3nt: TGTGCTGGGGGGAACTCGGGCACTGAAGCTTTCTTT
CDR3aa: CAGGNSGTEAFF

abundance: NA
v_gene: TRBV18
d_gene: TRBD1
j_gene: TRBJ1-1
CDR3nt: TGTGCCAGCTCAGCAAACCGGGACAGGGGGACCACTGAAGCTTTCTTT
CDR3aa: CASSANRDRGTTEAFF

abundance: NA
v_gene: TRBV7-2
d_gene: NA
j_gene: TRBJ2-1
CDR3nt: TGTGCCAGCAGCTTAGCGACTAGGGGTGAGCAGTTCTTC
CDR3aa: CASSLATRGEQFF

abundance: NA
v_gene: TRBV14
d_gene: NA
j_gene: TRBJ1-1
CDR3nt: TGTGCCAGCAGCCAACCACAGGGAGGGCCCACTGAAGCTTTCTTT
CDR3aa: CASSQPQGGPTEAFF

abundance: NA
v_gene: TRBV7-9
d_gene: TRBD1
j_gene: TRBJ1-5
CDR3nt: TGTGCCAGCAGCCTCAAGGGGGCAAGTCAGCCCCAGCATTTT
CDR3aa: CASSLKGASQPQHF

abundance: NA
v_gene: TRBV27
d_gene: TRBD1
j_gene: TRBJ2-7
CDR3nt: TGTGCCAGCAGTTTAGGACAGGGGAGCGAGCAGTACTTC
CDR3aa: CASSLGQGSEQYF

abundance: NA
v_gene: TRBV9
d_gene: NA
j_gene: TRBJ1-6
CDR3nt: TGTGCCAGCAGCCCCGACAGTGGGCGAGCACCCCTCCACTTT
CDR3aa: CASSPDSGRAPLHF

abundance: NA
v_gene: TRBV18
d_gene: NA
j_gene: TRBJ1-1
CDR3nt: TGTGCCAGCTCACCACCTGGGTTCGAGGACACTGAAGCTTTCTTT
CDR3aa: CASSPPGFEDTEAFF

abundance: NA
v_gene: TRBV4-3
d_gene: NA
j_gene: TRBJ1-6
CDR3nt: TGCGCCAGCAGCCAAAAAGGCGAACAGGGCTATAATTCACCCCTCCACTTT
CDR3aa: CASSQKGEQGYNSPLHF

abundance: NA
v_gene: TRBV7-9
d_gene: TRBD1
j_gene: TRBJ1-1
CDR3nt: TGTGCCAGCAGCCCGCACAGACAGGGCCTTAACACTGAAGCTTTCTTT
CDR3aa: CASSPHRQGLNTEAFF

abundance: NA
v_gene: TRBV10-3
d_gene: TRBD1
j_gene: TRBJ2-3
CDR3nt: TGTGCCATCAGTGGACAGGGGATCACAGATACGCAGTATTTT
CDR3aa: CAISGQGITDTQYF